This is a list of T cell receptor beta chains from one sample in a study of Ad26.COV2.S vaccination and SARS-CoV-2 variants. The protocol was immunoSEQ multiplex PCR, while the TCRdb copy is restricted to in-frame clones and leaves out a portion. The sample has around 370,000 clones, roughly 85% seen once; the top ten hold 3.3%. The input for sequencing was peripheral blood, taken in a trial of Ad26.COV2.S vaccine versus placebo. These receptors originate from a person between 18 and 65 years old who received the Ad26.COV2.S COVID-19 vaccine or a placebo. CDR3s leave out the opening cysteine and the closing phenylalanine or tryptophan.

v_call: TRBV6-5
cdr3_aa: ATQRGGNNQPQH

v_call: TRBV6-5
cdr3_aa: ASSSGTGGPTGELF

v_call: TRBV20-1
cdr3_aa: SASVDRGDGRDTQY

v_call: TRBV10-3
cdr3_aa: AISQGADYYEQY

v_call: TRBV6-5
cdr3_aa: ASGIGGSNTEAF

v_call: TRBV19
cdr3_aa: ASRSGQNDSPLH

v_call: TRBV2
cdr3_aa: ASRGDNYGYT

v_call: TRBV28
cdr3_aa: ASSLIGGGEQY

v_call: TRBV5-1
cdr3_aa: ASSLRTNRDPYEQY

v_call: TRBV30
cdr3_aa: AWIGFSPGGPDYGYT

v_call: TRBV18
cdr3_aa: ASSATSGRYEQY

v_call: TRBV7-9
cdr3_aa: ASSSYGTALYEQY

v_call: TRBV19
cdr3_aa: ASSIIRVGANVLT